The clone carrying this T cell receptor beta chain showed up many times. Its antigen is currently unknown. The sample comes from a study of neurological immune-mediated disorders. General study results and limits: HTLV-1-associated myelopathy showed the most TCR clonal expansion; multiple sclerosis the least, below healthy controls.

Preparation of the unsorted libraries drew on 2 million PBMCs stored at -80 C. The making of cDNA relied on 5'RACE with 10-nucleotide random UMIs. TCRdb reanalysed the 5' RACE reads using MiXCR and keeps one entry per CDR3 protein. The sample records more than 75,000 distinct CDR3 sequences, roughly 3.5% being singletons. V shed 6 bases and J shed 1 base, with 10 bases lying between them. Per germline, CDR1 SGHRS and CDR2 YFSETQ. This CDR3 is 14 amino acids long. The sequencing input was PBMCs. The chain employs TRBV5-1 and TRBJ2-2, with D perhaps assigned TRBD1 or TRBD2 (6 bases each). This clonotype was sampled from a woman aged 50 to 60 with multiple sclerosis. The CDR3 region is CASNAGQNTGELFF. In nucleotides, the CDR3 is TGCGCCAGCAACGCGGGACAGAACACCGGGGAGCTGTTTTTT.